One sample yielded the 4 T cell receptor beta chains listed below, sequenced in a study of beta chain features in type 1 diabetes. Investigators reverse transcribed all isolated RNA, so they sequenced expressed TCRB transcripts. Using immunoSEQ multiplex PCR, the repertoire was profiled, and TCRdb retains in-frame clones only, with some absent. The sample holds approximately 150,000 clones, about 13% seen once. Study-wide findings and caveats: Among all four CD4+ subsets, Type 1 diabetes patients had TCRB CDR3s that were moderately but significantly shorter.

Their antigen targets remain unknown. Sequenced material: central memory CD4+ T cells from blood. All receptors derive from a man aged 18 to 35 with type 1 diabetes.

The V gene is TRBV5-4, the J gene TRBJ2-5, with a weak D call TRBD2 (5 bases). CDR1 and CDR2 (germline): SGHNT, YYREEE (reference sequence). The CDR3 totals 16 residues. Trimming took 4 bases from V and 2 from J, leaving 18 bases between them. This chain's CDR3 is CASSQQTRGNQETQYF. The CDR3 region has the DNA TGTGCCAGCAGCCAACAAACACGGGGTAATCAAGAGACCCAGTACTTC.

The chain employs TRBV9 and TRBJ1-5; TRBD1 is a possible D gene (5 bases). This CDR3 has 15 amino acids. Germline loops: CDR1 SGDLS, CDR2 YYNGEE. V was pared by 2 bases and J by 1 base, with 10 bases between. Written as DNA, the CDR3 is TGTGCCAGCAGCGTGGGGGTAGGAAGCAATCAGCCCCAGCATTTT. Translating it yields CASSVGVGSNQPQHF.

This clone has a handful of counts. This chain links TRBV29-1 with TRBJ2-7, with D perhaps given as TRBD1 or TRBD2 (6 bases each). V lost 6 bases, J lost 3 bases, and 12 bases lay in between. CDR3 length: 12 residues. CDR1 and CDR2 (germline): SQVTM, ANQGSEA. Here the CDR3 reads CSVGGQVYEQYF. As DNA, the CDR3 is TGCAGCGTGGGGGGACAAGTCTACGAGCAGTACTTC.

This clone was detected many times. The rearrangement joins TRBV7-2 to TRBJ2-3; TRBD2 matches 8 bases. V lost 0 bases and J lost 1; bases outside the gene matches: 0. The V gene's germline CDR1 is SGHTA and CDR2 FQGNSA. The CDR3 totals 15 residues. The CDR3 coding sequence is TGTGCCAGCAGCTTAGCTAGCGGGGGCACAGATACGCAGTATTTT. It translates to CASSLASGGTDTQYF.